Listed below are T cell receptor beta chains from one sample, sequenced in a study of blood T cells in healthy people across ages. TCRdb processed the 5' RACE reads anew with MiXCR; each CDR3 protein has one entry. The sample yields approximately 1,700,000 distinct CDR3 sequences, around 42% seen once. The sequencing sample was made of blood. The receptor set was obtained from a human donor in good health. Both conserved end residues are part of each CDR3.

TRBV4-2 CASSQDDLTNYGYTF
TRBV29-1 CSVAGRVSTEAFF
TRBV29-1 CSVEELARGNIQYF
TRBV3-1 CASGHRGQDGYTF
TRBV7-8 CASSVLAGGQQETQYF
TRBV5-1 CASSVGQWNEKRFF
TRBV28 CASSSMGETQYF
TRBV7-2 CASSLRLKGASGGVIVSYEQYF
TRBV27 CASSSPGAQAGYTF
TRBV6-1 CASGHRSGNTIYF
TRBV7-9 CASSHPGRASFRGANVLTF